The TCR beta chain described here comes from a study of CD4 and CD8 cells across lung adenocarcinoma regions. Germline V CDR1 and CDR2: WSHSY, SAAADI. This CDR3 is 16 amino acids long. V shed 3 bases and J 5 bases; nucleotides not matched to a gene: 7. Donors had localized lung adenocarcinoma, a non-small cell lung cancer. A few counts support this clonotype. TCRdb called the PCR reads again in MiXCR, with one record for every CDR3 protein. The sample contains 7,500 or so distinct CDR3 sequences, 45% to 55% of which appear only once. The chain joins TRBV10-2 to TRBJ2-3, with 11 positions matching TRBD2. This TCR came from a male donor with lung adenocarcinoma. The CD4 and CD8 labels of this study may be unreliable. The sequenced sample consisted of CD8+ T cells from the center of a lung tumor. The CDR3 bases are TGCGCCAGCAGTGAACACGGACTAGCGGGCGGAGATACGCAGTATTTT. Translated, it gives CASSEHGLAGGDTQYF.